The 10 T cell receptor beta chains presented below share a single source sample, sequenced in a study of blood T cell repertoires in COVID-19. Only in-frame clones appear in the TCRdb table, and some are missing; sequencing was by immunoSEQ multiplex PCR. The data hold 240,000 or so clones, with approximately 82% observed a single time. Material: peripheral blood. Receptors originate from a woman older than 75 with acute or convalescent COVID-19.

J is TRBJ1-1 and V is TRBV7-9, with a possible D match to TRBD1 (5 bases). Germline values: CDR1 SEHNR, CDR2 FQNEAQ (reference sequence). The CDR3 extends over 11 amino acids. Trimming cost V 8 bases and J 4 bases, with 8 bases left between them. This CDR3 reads CASVQGTEAFF. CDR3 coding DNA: TGTGCCAGCGTCCAGGGCACTGAAGCTTTCTTT.

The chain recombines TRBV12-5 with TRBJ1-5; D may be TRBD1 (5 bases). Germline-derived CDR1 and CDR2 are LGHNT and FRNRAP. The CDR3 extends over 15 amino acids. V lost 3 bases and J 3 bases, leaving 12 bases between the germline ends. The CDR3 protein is CASGLWGGFNQPQHF. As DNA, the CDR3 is TGTGCTAGTGGTTTATGGGGGGGATTCAATCAGCCCCAGCATTTT.

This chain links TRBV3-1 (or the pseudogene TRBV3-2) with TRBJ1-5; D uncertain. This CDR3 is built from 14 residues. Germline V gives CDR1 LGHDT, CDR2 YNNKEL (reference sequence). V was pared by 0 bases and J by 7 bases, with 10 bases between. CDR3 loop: CASSQDGGNQPQHF. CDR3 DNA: TGTGCCAGCAGCCAAGATGGAGGGAACCAGCCCCAGCATTTT.

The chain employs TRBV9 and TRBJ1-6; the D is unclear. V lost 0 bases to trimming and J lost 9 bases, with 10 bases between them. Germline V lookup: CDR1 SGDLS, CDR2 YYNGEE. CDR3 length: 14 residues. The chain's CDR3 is CASSVGPSGSPLHF. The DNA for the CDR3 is TGTGCCAGCAGCGTAGGGCCGTCAGGTTCACCCCTCCACTTT. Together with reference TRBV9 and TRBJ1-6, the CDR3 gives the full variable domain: DSGVTQTPKHLITATGQRVTLRCSPRSGDLSVYWYQQSLDQGLQFLIQYYNGEERAKGNILERFSAQQFPDLHSELNLSSLELGDSALYFCASSVGPSGSPLHFGNGTRLTVT.

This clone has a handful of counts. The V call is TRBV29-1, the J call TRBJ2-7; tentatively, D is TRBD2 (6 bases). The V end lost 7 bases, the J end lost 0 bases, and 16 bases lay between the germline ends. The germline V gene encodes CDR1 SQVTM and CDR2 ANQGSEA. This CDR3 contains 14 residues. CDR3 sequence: CSAGGRGSSYEQYF. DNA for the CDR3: TGCAGCGCCGGAGGGCGGGGAAGCTCCTACGAGCAGTACTTC.

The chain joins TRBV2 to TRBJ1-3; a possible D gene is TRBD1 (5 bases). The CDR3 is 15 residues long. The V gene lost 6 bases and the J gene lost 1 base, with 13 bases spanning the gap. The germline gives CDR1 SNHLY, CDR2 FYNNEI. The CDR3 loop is CASSPFSGSGNTIYF. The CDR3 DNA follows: TGTGCCAGCAGCCCCTTTTCAGGGTCTGGAAACACCATATATTTT.

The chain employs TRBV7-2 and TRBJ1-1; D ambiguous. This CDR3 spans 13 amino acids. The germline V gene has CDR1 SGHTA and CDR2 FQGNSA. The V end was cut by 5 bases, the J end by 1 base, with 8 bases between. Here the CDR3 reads CASSARGNTEAFF. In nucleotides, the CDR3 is TGTGCCAGCAGCGCCCGGGGGAACACTGAAGCTTTCTTT.

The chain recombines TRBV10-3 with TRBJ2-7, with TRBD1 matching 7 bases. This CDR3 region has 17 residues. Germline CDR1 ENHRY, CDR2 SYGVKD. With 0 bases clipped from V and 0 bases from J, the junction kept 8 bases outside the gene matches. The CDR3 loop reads CAISESIFRDSSYEQYF. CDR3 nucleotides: TGTGCCATCAGTGAGTCGATTTTCCGGGACAGCTCCTACGAGCAGTACTTC.

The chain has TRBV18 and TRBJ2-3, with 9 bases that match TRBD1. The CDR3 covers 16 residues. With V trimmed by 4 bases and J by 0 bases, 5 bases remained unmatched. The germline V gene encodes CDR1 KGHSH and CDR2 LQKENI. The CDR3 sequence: CASSRRTGASTDTQYF. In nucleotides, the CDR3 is TGTGCCAGCTCACGACGGACAGGGGCTAGCACAGATACGCAGTATTTT.

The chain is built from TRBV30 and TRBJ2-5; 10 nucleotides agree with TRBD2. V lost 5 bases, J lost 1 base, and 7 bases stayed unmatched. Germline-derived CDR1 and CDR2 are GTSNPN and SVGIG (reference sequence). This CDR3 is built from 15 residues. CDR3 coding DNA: TGTGCCTGGGGCCCCGGACTAGCGGCCCAAGAGACCCAGTACTTC. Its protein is CAWGPGLAAQETQYF.